This T cell receptor (beta chain) was sequenced in a study of identical twins. Via MiXCR, TCRdb re-called the 5' RACE reads, giving one row per CDR3 protein. The table shows about 790,000 distinct CDR3 sequences, with roughly 18% occurring only once. V trimming: 6 bases; J trimming: 3 bases; junction bases outside the gene matches: 5. The CDR3 runs 14 residues. Germline loops: CDR1 MNHEY, CDR2 SVGEGT. This clonotype was seen more than once but under ten times. Another study also made use of these data, one on T cells expressing NK-cell markers.

This clonotype was sampled from a woman under 30 in good health. The chain links TRBV6-2 or TRBV6-3 to TRBJ2-7, with 10 bases aligning to TRBD1. Sequencing was carried out using PBMCs. In DNA form, the CDR3 reads TGTGCCAGCAGCCGACAGGGGGCTCGCTACGAGCAGTACTTC. Translating gives CASSRQGARYEQYF.